This T cell receptor beta chain comes out of a study of blood T cell repertoires in COVID-19. Study as a whole: COVID-19 samples, acute and convalescent, were from the United States, Italy and Spain.

Per the original data handling: For nucleated cells, counts were estimated from reference gene primer amplification. Only in-frame clones appear in the TCRdb table, and some are missing; sequencing was by immunoSEQ multiplex PCR. V, J and clone size are those of that table, while D and trimming were read from the DNA. The sample lists approximately 70,000 clones, around 86% occurring once. Germline values: CDR1 LGHNA, CDR2 YSLEER. Trimming at V came to 5 bases and at J to 4 bases, leaving 6 bases not matched to a gene. There are 15 residues in the CDR3. The receptor was derived from a man between 50 and 59 years old with active COVID-19. Sequenced sample: peripheral blood. The chain carries TRBV4-3 and TRBJ2-7; 12 positions match TRBD2. CDR3 DNA sequence: TGCGCCAGCAGCGTCCGACTAGCGGGGGTGTACGAGCAGTACTTC. Its translation is CASSVRLAGVYEQYF.